These 17 T cell receptor beta chains were all obtained from the same sample, sequenced in a study of T cell responses to AZD1222 COVID-19 vaccine. Sequenced by immunoSEQ multiplex PCR; TCRdb stores in-frame clones only, minus some. The repertoire holds roughly 130,000 clones, with around nine tenths as singletons. The sequencing here drew on peripheral blood, taken 28 days after the second AZD1222 dose. Receptors originate from an adult who received the AZD1222 COVID-19 vaccine.

This chain connects TRBV7-9 to TRBJ2-5, with 8 positions matching TRBD2. The CDR3 totals 17 residues. Germline V CDR1 and CDR2: SEHNR, FQNEAQ (reference sequence). V was clipped by 5 bases and J by 2 bases; unmatched bases: 13. The CDR3 sequence: CASSLIAGGSQQETQYF. The CDR3 coding sequence is TGTGCCAGCAGCCTCATCGCGGGGGGCTCACAACAAGAGACCCAGTACTTC. Using reference TRBV7-9 and TRBJ2-5 for the parts outside the CDR3, the full variable domain is DTGVSQNPRHKITKRGQNVTFRCDPISEHNRLYWYRQTLGQGPEFLTYFQNEAQLEKSRLLSDRFSAERPKGSFSTLEIQRTEQGDSAMYLCASSLIAGGSQQETQYFGPGTRLLVL.

The rearrangement links TRBV7-9 to TRBJ2-1; 8 nucleotides line up with TRBD2. This CDR3 is 13 amino acids long. From germline, CDR1 is SEHNR and CDR2 FQNEAQ (reference sequence). The V and J ends lost 3 bases and 7 bases, in that order; junction bases with no gene match: 2. The CDR3 DNA sequence: TGTGCCAGCAGCTTCGGGGGGGTAAATGAGCAGTTCTTC. This sequence encodes CASSFGGVNEQFF.

This chain connects TRBV7-9 to TRBJ2-7; D is unresolved. Germline V gene lookup returns CDR1 SEHNR and CDR2 FQNEAQ (reference sequence). CDR3 size: 15 residues. With 2 bases removed from V and 3 bases from J, the gap between germline ends came to 14 bases. The CDR3 bases are TGTGCCAGCAGCTTATCGCAGGCCCTCAGCTACGAGCAGTACTTC. It translates to CASSLSQALSYEQYF. The whole variable domain, remainder taken from reference TRBV7-9 and TRBJ2-7, is DTGVSQNPRHKITKRGQNVTFRCDPISEHNRLYWYRQTLGQGPEFLTYFQNEAQLEKSRLLSDRFSAERPKGSFSTLEIQRTEQGDSAMYLCASSLSQALSYEQYFGPGTRLTVT.

V gene TRBV6-5 combines with J gene TRBJ2-2; 7 bases line up with TRBD2. Per the germline V gene, CDR1 is MNHEY and CDR2 is SVGAGI. The J segment lost 0 bases and the V segment lost 2 bases, leaving 3 bases of the junction unmatched. There are 16 residues in the CDR3. The CDR3 region has the DNA TGTGCCAGCAGTTACGCTAGCGGCACGAACACCGGGGAGCTGTTTTTT. Its protein product is CASSYASGTNTGELFF.

This sequence joins TRBV5-5 and TRBJ2-2; maybe TRBD1 (6 bases). The germline gives CDR1 SGHKS, CDR2 YYEKEE (reference sequence). This CDR3 is built from 15 residues. V was clipped by 4 bases and J by 3 bases, with 13 bases between them. The CDR3 sequence is CASSGPGHDTGELFF. Written as DNA, the CDR3 is TGTGCCAGCAGCGGACCGGGACACGACACCGGGGAGCTGTTTTTT.

This chain connects TRBV13 to TRBJ1-1; TRBD1 aligns across 11 bases. The CDR3 extends over 15 amino acids. The trim removed 5 bases at V and 4 bases at J, leaving 6 bases unmatched. CDR1 is PRHDT and CDR2 is FYEKMQ in the germline V gene (reference sequence). CDR3 region: CASSHGTGGTTEAFF. CDR3 nucleotide sequence: TGTGCCAGCAGCCACGGGACAGGGGGAACCACTGAAGCTTTCTTT.

The chain links TRBV27 to TRBJ2-1; weak D call: TRBD1 (7 bases). This CDR3 spans 14 amino acids. Trimming shortened V by 3 bases and J by 7 bases, and 13 bases separated the two germline ends. Germline CDR1 MNHEY, CDR2 SMNVEV (reference sequence). The CDR3, as DNA: TGTGCCAGCAGTTTTCAGGGGGGTCTGAATGAGCAGTTCTTC. This codes for CASSFQGGLNEQFF.

The chain is built from TRBV27 and TRBJ1-4, with 9 bases identical to TRBD1. CDR1 is MNHEY, CDR2 SMNVEV, per germline (reference sequence). The V gene end was trimmed by 5 bases and the J gene end by 7 bases; junction bases not matched to a gene: 8. This CDR3 is built from 15 residues. CDR3 region: CASSLGQGMSEKLFF. The CDR3 DNA reads TGTGCCAGCAGTCTCGGACAGGGGATGAGTGAAAAACTGTTTTTT. Based on the CDR3 plus reference TRBV27 and TRBJ1-4, the full variable domain is EAQVTQNPRYLITVTGKKLTVTCSQNMNHEYMSWYRQDPGLGLRQIYYSMNVEVTDKGDVPEGYKVSRKEKRNFPLILESPSPNQTSLYFCASSLGQGMSEKLFFGSGTQLSVL.

The chain employs TRBV7-9 and TRBJ2-3, with a tentative D call TRBD2 (5 bases). This CDR3 comprises 14 residues. Germline V lookup: CDR1 SEHNR, CDR2 FQNEAQ (reference sequence). V was cut by 5 bases and J by 9 bases, with 18 bases left in between. CDR3 coding DNA: TGTGCCAGCAGCGTATCGGGATTTGCGACGACGCAGTATTTT. It codes for CASSVSGFATTQYF.

The chain carries TRBV28 and TRBJ1-3; tentatively, D is TRBD1 (5 bases). CDR1 is MDHEN, CDR2 SYDVKM, per germline. The CDR3 totals 14 residues. The ends were cut back, 2 bases at V and 4 bases at J, with 9 bases in the middle. The CDR3 sequence: CASSLGGKGNTIYF. Written as DNA, the CDR3 is TGTGCCAGCAGTTTAGGGGGGAAAGGAAACACCATATATTTT.

The V gene is TRBV5-6, the J gene TRBJ1-3; D is ambiguous. Germline CDR1 and CDR2: SGHDT and YYEEEE. The CDR3 has 16 amino acids. Trimming removed 2 bases from V and 0 bases from J, with 12 bases in between. Written as DNA, the CDR3 is TGTGCCAGCAGCTTCCCTGACTGGAGCTCTGGAAACACCATATATTTT. Residues: CASSFPDWSSGNTIYF.

The chain combines TRBV19 with TRBJ1-5, with D possibly matching TRBD1 (6 bases). V gave up 8 bases and J gave up 2 bases, with 16 bases separating them. CDR3 size: 15 residues. The germline V gene has CDR1 LNHDA and CDR2 SQIVND (reference sequence). CDR3 protein: CASEDGTFRNQPQHF. The CDR3 coding sequence is TGTGCCAGTGAAGACGGGACATTTCGCAATCAGCCCCAGCATTTT.

The CDR3 loop reads CASSRKETGVTEAFF. Written as DNA, the CDR3 is TGTGCCAGCAGCCGGAAGGAGACAGGGGTTACTGAAGCTTTCTTT. This sequence joins TRBV4-2 and TRBJ1-1; the match to TRBD1 covers 8 bases. Per the germline V gene, CDR1 is LGHNA and CDR2 is YNFKEQ. The junction had 9 bases not matched to a gene; V was cut back by 4 bases and J by 5 bases. The length of the CDR3 is 15 residues.

As DNA, the CDR3 is TGTGCCAGCAGCTTAGCCGGGGGGCACACCGGGGAGCTGTTTTTT. Residues: CASSLAGGHTGELFF. The rearrangement links TRBV7-2 to TRBJ2-2, with D tentatively TRBD2 (7 bases). V was trimmed by 0 bases and J by 3 bases, leaving 8 bases between them. CDR1 and CDR2 (germline): SGHTA, FQGNSA. CDR3 size: 15 residues.

This chain uses TRBV12-5 with TRBJ1-5; possible D gene TRBD1, 5 bases. CDR1 is LGHNT and CDR2 is FRNRAP in the germline V gene. The V gene lost 6 bases and the J gene lost 1 base, with 16 bases spanning the gap. The length of the CDR3 is 16 residues. CDR3 DNA sequence: TGTGCTAGTGGCTCCCCCGGGGCGCGGAGCAATCAGCCCCAGCATTTT. Amino acids: CASGSPGARSNQPQHF.

This clone was seen only once. J is TRBJ1-2 and V is TRBV27; D is possibly TRBD1 (6 bases). The CDR3 runs 16 residues. The germline gives CDR1 MNHEY, CDR2 SMNVEV (reference sequence). Between the trimmed V and J ends, which lost 2 bases and 1 base, there was a span of 14 bases. CDR3 in DNA: TGTGCCAGCAGTTTAAAGGCGGGAGGGGGTAACTATGGCTACACCTTC. Translation gives CASSLKAGGGNYGYTF.

The chain combines TRBV4-1 with TRBJ2-2; D call uncertain. The V end lost 0 bases, the J end lost 3 bases, and 11 bases lay between the germline ends. The CDR3 has 16 residues. Germline V gives CDR1 MGHRA, CDR2 YSYEKL. The DNA for the CDR3 is TGCGCCAGCAGCCAAGAGGGAAGGTGGGACACCGGGGAGCTGTTTTTT. Translating it yields CASSQEGRWDTGELFF.